Listed here are 22 T cell receptor beta chains from one sample, sequenced in a study of CD8+ T cells in alopecia areata. Sequencing templates came from extracted RNA that was reverse transcribed into cDNA. Only in-frame clones appear in the TCRdb table, and some are missing; sequencing was by immunoSEQ multiplex PCR. The top ten clones hold over 10% of a sample with 150,000 or so clones, approximately 90% of them seen once. The treatment denotes: oral pan-JAK inhibitor, 5-10 mg twice daily. Sequences were derived from CD8+ T cells sorted from blood, sampled at week 4, from a patient treated with tofacitinib. Source of these receptors: a human donor with alopecia areata.

As concerns this clone: This sample includes further DNA sequences coding for the same CDR3. The V call is TRBV19, the J call TRBJ2-1, with D unclear. CDR1 and CDR2 (germline): LNHDA, SQIVND (reference sequence). V shed 1 base and J shed 0 bases, with 4 bases lying between them. The CDR3 covers 14 residues. The CDR3 protein is CASSIGGSYNEQFF. CDR3 sequence (DNA): TGTGCCAGTAGTATAGGGGGCTCCTACAATGAGCAGTTCTTC.

CDR3 residues: CASSLVAGEQYF. Written as DNA, the CDR3 is TGTGCCAGCAGCTTAGTCGCAGGCGAGCAGTACTTC. V usage is TRBV7-9 and J usage is TRBJ2-7; D remains ambiguous. V shed 1 base and J shed 6 bases, with 7 bases lying between them. Germline CDR1 SEHNR, CDR2 FQNEAQ (reference sequence). The CDR3 sequence is 12 residues long.

The chain employs TRBV30 and TRBJ2-2; unclear D gene. V was trimmed by 2 bases and J by 4 bases, leaving 5 bases between them. The CDR3 has 12 residues. Germline CDR1 reads GTSNPN; CDR2 reads SVGIG (reference sequence). CDR3 in DNA: TGTGCCTGGAGTAACCCCACCGGGGAGCTGTTTTTT. Its protein product is CAWSNPTGELFF.

The rearrangement joins TRBV27 to TRBJ2-7; D is uncertain. This CDR3 spans 12 amino acids. Germline lookup yields CDR1 MNHEY and CDR2 SMNVEV (reference sequence). The V gene lost 5 bases and the J gene lost 6 bases, with 11 bases spanning the gap. DNA for the CDR3: TGTGCCAGCAGTCCTCTGACGGGCGAGCAGTACTTC. It is translated as CASSPLTGEQYF.

Only one count was recorded for this clone. The chain joins TRBV15 to TRBJ2-5, with D possibly being TRBD1 (5 bases). This CDR3 has 13 amino acids. Deletions cut 8 bases from V and 4 bases from J, with 14 bases between. Germline V gene data show CDR1 as LNHNV and CDR2 as YYDKDF (reference sequence). The CDR3, as DNA: TGTGCCACCCTGGGGCGGTTCGGAGAGACCCAGTACTTC. Translating it yields CATLGRFGETQYF.

About this clone itself: Mismatch with germline at one junction end may stem from a read error. This chain links TRBV5-6 with TRBJ2-1, with 10 bases identical to TRBD2. Germline assignment: CDR1 SGHDT and CDR2 YYEEEE. This CDR3 has 17 residues. CDR3 residues: CAGSALLAGRDSNEQFF. CDR3 nucleotide sequence: TGTGCCGGCAGCGCCCTACTAGCGGGAAGAGATTCCAATGAGCAGTTCTTC. Looking up the rest from reference TRBV5-6 and TRBJ2-1 gives the full variable domain: DAGVTQSPTHLIKTRGQQVTLRCSPKSGHDTVSWYQQALGQGPQFIFQYYEEEERQRGNFPDRFSGHQFPNYSSELNVNALLLGDSALYLCAGSALLAGRDSNEQFFGPGTRLTVL.

The V gene is TRBV30, the J gene TRBJ2-6, with D possibly being TRBD1 (5 bases). The CDR3 is made up of 13 amino acids. The germline V gene has CDR1 GTSNPN and CDR2 SVGIG (reference sequence). Trimming stripped 3 bases from V and 3 bases from J, with 6 bases between. CDR3 in amino acids: CAWRGLGANVLTF. CDR3 DNA: TGTGCCTGGAGGGGGCTTGGGGCCAACGTCCTGACTTTC.

The gene calls are TRBV5-1 and TRBJ1-2; no reliable D call. This CDR3 comprises 15 residues. Germline V gene lookup returns CDR1 SGHRS and CDR2 YFSETQ. The V gene lost 0 bases and the J gene lost 7 bases, with 16 bases spanning the gap. For the CDR3, the DNA is TGCGCCAGCAGCTTGGGACCCGATCGTACGGGTGGCTACACCTTC. This sequence encodes CASSLGPDRTGGYTF. The full variable domain, completed using reference TRBV5-1 and TRBJ1-2, is KAGVTQTPRYLIKTRGQQVTLSCSPISGHRSVSWYQQTPGQGLQFLFEYFSETQRNKGNFPGRFSGRQFSNSRSEMNVSTLELGDSALYLCASSLGPDRTGGYTFGSGTRLTVV.

Note on this clone: The same CDR3 arises from other DNA sequences in this sample as well. DNA of the CDR3: TGCAGCGTTGAAGATCAGGGGAGCCCGGACTTCTACGAGCAGTACTTC. It specifies CSVEDQGSPDFYEQYF. V is TRBV29-1 and J is TRBJ2-7, with D possibly being TRBD1 (6 bases). Germline V lookup: CDR1 SQVTM, CDR2 ANQGSEA. The V and J ends lost 0 bases and 3 bases respectively, with 18 bases between them. The CDR3 runs to 16 residues.

This sequence joins TRBV6-1 and TRBJ2-5, with unresolved D. This CDR3 region has 14 residues. Trimming took off 2 bases at V and 5 bases at J, with 12 bases between the two ends. Germline lookup yields CDR1 MNHNS and CDR2 SASEGT. CDR3 nucleotides: TGTGCCAGCAGTGAACCCCAGTACGGCGAGACCCAGTACTTC. It yields the protein CASSEPQYGETQYF.

The genes are TRBV6-5 and TRBJ1-1; 9 nucleotides align to TRBD1. With 2 bases clipped from V and 11 bases from J, the junction kept 12 bases outside the gene matches. The CDR3 runs to 15 residues. Germline CDR1 and CDR2: MNHEY and SVGAGI. The CDR3: CASSYLTGGNSEAFF. In DNA, the CDR3 is TGTGCCAGCAGTTACCTGACAGGGGGTAATTCCGAGGCTTTCTTT.

The chain carries TRBV18 and TRBJ2-2; tentative D call: TRBD1 (6 bases). Trimming removed 2 bases from V and 4 bases from J, with 14 bases in between. Germline V gene data show CDR1 as KGHSH and CDR2 as LQKENI. CDR3 length: 16 residues. The CDR3 spells CASSPLRGGVTGELFF. CDR3 nucleotide sequence: TGTGCCAGCTCACCATTAAGAGGGGGAGTCACCGGGGAGCTGTTTTTT.

This clone has more than one count but fewer than ten. The chain combines TRBV29-1 with TRBJ2-1, with 7 nucleotides matching TRBD1. V trimming: 6 bases; J trimming: 1 base; junction bases outside the gene matches: 6. The CDR3 extends over 14 amino acids. Looked up from germline, CDR1 is SQVTM and CDR2 is ANQGSEA. The DNA for the CDR3 is TGCAGCGTCCCGACAGGGTCATCCTACAATGAGCAGTTCTTC. As protein: CSVPTGSSYNEQFF.

The CDR3 region has the DNA TGTGCCAGCAGCGTAGGGACTCACAATGAGCAGTTCTTC. Its protein product is CASSVGTHNEQFF. The V and J genes are TRBV6-5 and TRBJ2-1; possibly TRBD2 for D (6 bases). Trimming pared 6 bases from V and 5 bases from J, leaving 11 bases between. In germline, CDR1 is MNHEY, CDR2 SVGAGI. The CDR3 runs 13 residues.

This clone is a singleton in its sample. V gene TRBV7-9 combines with J gene TRBJ1-4; perhaps TRBD1 as D (6 bases). The CDR3 contains 14 residues. The V and J ends lost 5 bases and 8 bases respectively, with 15 bases between them. Germline assignment: CDR1 SEHNR and CDR2 FQNEAQ (reference sequence). In DNA form, the CDR3 reads TGTGCCAGCAGCCTCCCGGGGGGCCAAGAAAAACTGTTTTTT. Translation gives CASSLPGGQEKLFF.

The chain has TRBV7-2 and TRBJ1-2, with D possibly TRBD1 on 5 matching bases. Trimming pared 11 bases from V and 4 bases from J, leaving 14 bases between. CDR1 and CDR2 (germline): SGHTA, FQGNSA. This CDR3 has 12 amino acids. This CDR3 is CALMWGSYGYTF. Here the CDR3 DNA reads TGTGCCCTTATGTGGGGCAGCTATGGCTACACCTTC. Looking up the rest from reference TRBV7-2 and TRBJ1-2 gives the full variable domain: GAGVSQSPSNKVTEKGKDVELRCDPISGHTALYWYRQSLGQGLEFLIYFQGNSAPDKSGLPSDRFSAERTGGSVSTLTIQRTQQEDSAVYLCALMWGSYGYTFGSGTRLTVV.

The V gene is TRBV10-3, the J gene TRBJ2-2; D gene unclear. This CDR3 region has 13 residues. Germline V lookup: CDR1 ENHRY, CDR2 SYGVKD. Between the trimmed V and J ends, which lost 3 bases and 1 base, there was a span of 3 bases. CDR3 in DNA: TGTGCCATCAGTGATGGGAACACCGGGGAGCTGTTTTTT. Translated, it gives CAISDGNTGELFF.

The V call is TRBV7-2, the J call TRBJ1-4, with 9 positions matching TRBD1. Germline V gene lookup returns CDR1 SGHTA and CDR2 FQGNSA. CDR3 size: 15 residues. J gave up 8 bases and V 4 bases, and 8 bases lay outside the gene matches. In DNA, the CDR3 is TGTGCCAGCAGCTCGGGACAGGGTGTCGGGGAAAAACTGTTTTTT. Amino acids: CASSSGQGVGEKLFF.

This sequence joins TRBV27 and TRBJ2-7; 7 bases match TRBD2. Germline lookup yields CDR1 MNHEY and CDR2 SMNVEV (reference sequence). The CDR3 runs 16 residues. V gave up 4 bases and J gave up 3 bases; unmatched junction bases: 12. The chain's CDR3 is CASSSSSGNFYYEQYF. CDR3 DNA sequence: TGTGCCAGCAGTTCCTCAAGCGGGAATTTCTACTACGAGCAGTACTTC.

Only one count was recorded for this clone. The genes are TRBV6-1 and TRBJ2-3, with a possible D match to TRBD2 (6 bases). The ends were cut back, 10 bases at V and 3 bases at J, with 17 bases in the middle. The CDR3 spans 14 residues. Germline V gene lookup returns CDR1 MNHNS and CDR2 SASEGT. The CDR3 bases are TGTGCCACCCATGGGGGGAGTAGAACAGATACGCAGTATTTT. Its translation: CATHGGSRTDTQYF.

Here the CDR3 reads CASSAPGQGDEQYF. The CDR3, as DNA: TGTGCCAGCAGCGCCCCGGGACAGGGGGACGAGCAGTACTTC. The chain uses TRBV5-6 and TRBJ2-7; TRBD1 aligns across 11 bases. CDR3 size: 14 residues. The germline V gene has CDR1 SGHDT and CDR2 YYEEEE. J lost 5 bases, V lost 4 bases, and 5 bases had no gene match.

This chain links TRBV5-1 with TRBJ2-3, with 7 bases identical to TRBD1. The CDR3 sequence is 14 residues long. Looked up from germline, CDR1 is SGHRS and CDR2 is YFSETQ. The V gene end was trimmed by 0 bases and the J gene end by 3 bases; junction bases not matched to a gene: 1. CDR3: CASSLEGATDTQYF. The DNA for the CDR3 is TGCGCCAGCAGCTTGGAGGGGGCGACAGATACGCAGTATTTT.